The 4 T cell receptor beta chains presented below share a single source sample, sequenced in a study of cytomegalovirus exposure and HLA in healthy donors. The primer mix had 60 Vbeta and 13 Jbeta primers. This table comes from immunoSEQ multiplex PCR, and its TCRdb copy is limited to in-frame clones, with some not included. The repertoire holds some 170,000 clones, with 75% to 90% as singletons. The sample consisted of PBMCs. These receptors originate from a girl aged 2-15 years in good health and CMV-seropositive.

The chain links TRBV28 to TRBJ1-2; 8 bases agree with TRBD1. This CDR3 comprises 13 residues. V trimming: 6 bases; J trimming: 4 bases; junction bases outside the gene matches: 4. Germline CDR1 and CDR2: MDHEN and SYDVKM. As DNA, the CDR3 is TGTGCCAGCAGACAGGACAGGGCCTATGGCTACACCTTC. Its protein is CASRQDRAYGYTF.

The chain is built from TRBV19 and TRBJ1-1; possible D gene TRBD1, 5 bases. Per germline, CDR1 LNHDA and CDR2 SQIVND (reference sequence). V was trimmed by 7 bases and J by 4 bases, leaving 16 bases between them. This CDR3 is built from 14 residues. The CDR3 DNA sequence: TGTGCCAGTAAATTGTCTTCAGGGCTCACTGAAGCTTTCTTT. Translated, it gives CASKLSSGLTEAFF.

The V call is TRBV2, the J call TRBJ2-2, with 10 bases lining up with TRBD2. The CDR3 runs 14 residues. CDR1 and CDR2 (germline): SNHLY, FYNNEI. V lost 5 bases and J lost 8; bases outside the gene matches: 5. CDR3: CASSSGRATGELFF. For the CDR3, the DNA is TGTGCCAGCAGTAGCGGGAGGGCCACAGGGGAGCTGTTTTTT.

The gene calls are TRBV5-1 and TRBJ2-5; 7 positions agree with TRBD1. The junction had 2 bases not matched to a gene; V was cut back by 0 bases and J by 3 bases. The CDR3 is 14 amino acids. In germline, CDR1 is SGHRS, CDR2 YFSETQ. The CDR3 sequence: CASSLGQGEETQYF. The DNA for the CDR3 is TGCGCCAGCAGCTTGGGCCAGGGGGAAGAGACCCAGTACTTC.